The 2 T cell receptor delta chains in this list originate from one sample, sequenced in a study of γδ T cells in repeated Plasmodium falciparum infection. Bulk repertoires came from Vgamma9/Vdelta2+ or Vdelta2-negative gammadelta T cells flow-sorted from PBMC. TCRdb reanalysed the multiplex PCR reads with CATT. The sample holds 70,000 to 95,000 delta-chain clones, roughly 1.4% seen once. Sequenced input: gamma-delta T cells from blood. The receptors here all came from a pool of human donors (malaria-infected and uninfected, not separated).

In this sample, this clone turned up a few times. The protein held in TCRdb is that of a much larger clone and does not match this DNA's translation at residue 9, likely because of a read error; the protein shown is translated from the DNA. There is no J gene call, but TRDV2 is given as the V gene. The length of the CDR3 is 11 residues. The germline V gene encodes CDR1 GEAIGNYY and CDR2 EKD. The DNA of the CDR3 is TGTGCCTGTGACACCTCATCTGAGGTGTTTTTC. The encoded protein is CACDTSSEVFF.

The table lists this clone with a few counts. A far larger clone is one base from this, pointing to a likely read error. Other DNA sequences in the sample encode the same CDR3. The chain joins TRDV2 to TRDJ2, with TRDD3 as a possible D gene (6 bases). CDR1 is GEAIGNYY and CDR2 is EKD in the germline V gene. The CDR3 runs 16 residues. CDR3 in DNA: TGTGCCTGCGACACCCCTGGGGAAGCTTTGACAGCACAACTCTTCTTT. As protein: CACDTPGEALTAQLFF.